The 32 T cell receptor beta chains reported below all come from one sample, sequenced in a study of T cell clonality in common variable immunodeficiency. Sequencing used immunoSEQ multiplex PCR; TCRdb keeps in-frame clones, though not all of them. The sample contains 42,000 or so clones, none occurring once; around 1.4% lies in the top ten. The sequenced sample consisted of peripheral blood mononuclear cells. Every receptor here comes from a person aged 18 to 75 in good health.

This clone was recorded at least ten times. The sequenced part of the CDR3 DNA is TGCAGTGCTAGAGATTGGACTAGATGGGAGACC. Translating it yields CSARDWTRWET. The entire CDR3 protein reads CSARDWTRWETQYF. The chain couples TRBV20-1 to TRBJ2-5, with 7 positions matching TRBD2. The CDR3 end falls 3 residues outside the read, so it is completed with the germline J gene. CDR3 size: 14 residues. V was pared by 0 bases and J by 5 bases, with 6 bases of the junction left unmatched. The germline CDR1 and CDR2 sequences are DFQATT and SNEGSKA (reference sequence).

In its sample, this clone was seen many times. The read halts 3 residues ahead of the CDR3 end, with the missing end drawn from the germline J gene. The chain carries TRBV6-4 and TRBJ2-2, with D possibly being TRBD1 (6 bases). CDR1 and CDR2 (germline): MRHNA, SNTAGT. The CDR3 consists of 16 residues. V lost 4 bases, J lost 4 bases, and 16 bases lay in between. CDR3 in amino acids: CASSGGTSGRTGELFF. The CDR3 DNA, read in part, is TGTGCCAGCAGTGGGGGGACATCGGGGCGCACCGGGGAG.

There are many counts of this clone. The sequenced fragment ends 3 residues before the CDR3 boundary, so the rest is inferred from the germline J gene. V is TRBV6-2 or TRBV6-3 and J is TRBJ2-1, with D perhaps TRBD2 (6 bases). CDR3 size: 14 residues. V lost 5 bases to trimming and J lost 5 bases, with 13 bases between them. Germline values: CDR1 MNHEY, CDR2 SVGEGT. CDR3 in amino acids: CASSQLGGDNEQFF. The sequenced CDR3 bases are TGTGCCAGCAGTCAACTAGGCGGGGACAATGAG.

This clone showed up many times. The read gets to within 3 residues of the CDR3 end, and the germline J gene fills in the rest. The chain has TRBV6-1 and TRBJ2-2, with 10 bases aligning to TRBD1. The CDR3 contains 14 residues. Germline assignment: CDR1 MNHNS and CDR2 SASEGT. Trimming removed 4 bases from V and 8 bases from J; junction bases left unmatched: 4. The DNA read from the CDR3 is TGTGCCAGCAGTGCGACAGGGGGCCGGGGGGAG. It codes for CASSATGGRGE. From start to end, the CDR3 is CASSATGGRGELFF.

This clone was counted only a few times. The read ends 3 residues shy of where the CDR3 ends; the end is completed using the germline J gene. The chain joins TRBV7-9 to TRBJ2-1; D might be TRBD1 (7 bases). V gave up 1 base and J gave up 4 bases, with 11 bases separating them. Germline CDR1 reads SEHNR; CDR2 reads FQNEAQ (reference sequence). The CDR3 extends over 15 amino acids. Partial CDR3 DNA: TGTGCCAGCAGCTTAGGCGCAGGGGGGTACAATGAG. Amino acids: CASSLGAGGYNE. The entire CDR3 protein is CASSLGAGGYNEQFF.

This clone appeared many times. The CDR3 goes on 3 residues after the read ends, and that part is filled in from the germline J gene. The chain joins TRBV18 to TRBJ1-2; no firm D call. The germline V gene encodes CDR1 KGHSH and CDR2 LQKENI. The CDR3 has 15 residues. CDR3 protein: CASSLAGYSYNDYTF. CDR3 bases read: TGTGCCAGCTCACTCGCGGGATACTCCTACAATGAC.

There are a few counts of this clone. The read gets to within 3 residues of the CDR3 end, and the germline J gene fills in the rest. This chain joins TRBV20-1 and TRBJ2-1, with TRBD1 matching 9 bases. This CDR3 is 14 amino acids long. Germline CDR1 and CDR2: DFQATT and SNEGSKA (reference sequence). The J segment lost 6 bases and the V segment lost 4 bases, leaving 7 bases of the junction unmatched. CDR3 DNA (partial): TGCAGTGCTATTGCGGGGGACAGGGTCAATGAG. Protein product: CSAIAGDRVNE. The CDR3, in full, reads CSAIAGDRVNEQFF.

Many counts were recorded for this clone. The CDR3 goes on 3 residues after the read ends, and that part is filled in from the germline J gene. The chain links TRBV13 to TRBJ2-1; TRBD2 is a possible D gene (6 bases). The CDR3 consists of 16 residues. The V end lost 0 bases, the J end lost 4 bases, and 13 bases lay between the germline ends. The V gene's germline CDR1 is PRHDT and CDR2 FYEKMQ (reference sequence). CDR3 amino acids: CASSLGGRLVYNEQFF. The DNA read from the CDR3 is TGTGCCAGCAGCTTAGGGGGGAGACTAGTGTACAATGAG.

This clone showed up many times. The read stops 3 residues short of the end of the CDR3; the missing end is completed from the germline J gene. The V and J genes are TRBV20-1 and TRBJ1-5, with D unresolved. V was pared by 2 bases and J by 4 bases, with 6 bases between. Germline V CDR1 and CDR2: DFQATT, SNEGSKA (reference sequence). The CDR3 is 12 amino acids. CDR3 DNA (partial): TGCAGTGCTAGACGCGGGAATCAGCCC. This codes for CSARRGNQP. The entire CDR3 is CSARRGNQPQHF.

Many counts were recorded for this clone. The read terminates 3 residues before the CDR3 end, so the remaining end is supplied by the germline J gene. The chain links TRBV4-1 to TRBJ2-7; 7 nucleotides line up with TRBD1. The CDR3 has 16 residues. Germline CDR1 and CDR2: MGHRA and YSYEKL. The junction had 9 bases not matched to a gene; V was cut back by 0 bases and J by 4 bases. The sequenced part of the CDR3 DNA is TGCGCCAGCAGCCAAGATAGGGGGCGAGTCGATTACGAG. Protein product: CASSQDRGRVDYE. The CDR3, in full, reads CASSQDRGRVDYEQYF.

The table lists this clone with many counts. The CDR3 extends 3 residues past the end of the read, so its final part is completed from the germline J gene. The chain recombines TRBV5-1 with TRBJ2-6; D uncertain. CDR1 is SGHRS, CDR2 YFSETQ, per germline. Trimming removed 0 bases from V and 2 bases from J, with 6 bases in between. The CDR3 extends over 15 amino acids. Here the CDR3 reads CASSLDGTGANVLTF. CDR3 DNA, as far as it was read: TGCGCCAGCAGCTTGGACGGTACTGGGGCCAACGTC.

This clone was detected ten times or more. Sequencing ends 3 residues short of the CDR3 end; the germline J gene provides the rest. V and J are TRBV5-1 and TRBJ2-3, with D possibly being TRBD2 (5 bases). CDR3 length: 12 amino acids. Germline-derived CDR1 and CDR2 are SGHRS and YFSETQ. Trimming took off 4 bases at V and 5 bases at J, with 8 bases between the two ends. CDR3 residues: CASSRAGDTQYF. The part of the CDR3 DNA that was read is TGCGCCAGCAGCCGGGCGGGAGATACG.

This clone was seen many times. The CDR3 goes on 3 residues after the read ends, and that part is filled in from the germline J gene. The V gene is TRBV19, the J gene TRBJ2-7; 10 nucleotides agree with TRBD1. The ends lost 7 bases at V and 4 bases at J; junction bases unmatched: 4. From germline, CDR1 is LNHDA and CDR2 SQIVND (reference sequence). CDR3 length: 13 residues. The CDR3 DNA, read in part, is TGTGCCAGTATAGGGGACAGGGGTTACGAG. This encodes CASIGDRGYE. The CDR3 in full is CASIGDRGYEQYF.

This clone has ten or more counts. The germline gene is not matched at one end of the junction; a read error may be the cause. The read finishes 3 residues shy of the CDR3 end, and the germline J gene is used to complete it. The rearrangement joins TRBV4-2 to TRBJ2-3; TRBD2 aligns across 7 bases. The V gene's germline CDR1 is LGHNA and CDR2 YNFKEQ. The CDR3 contains 16 residues. CDR3 in amino acids: CASSQEAGLGTDTQYF. The covered CDR3 bases are TGCGCCAGCAGCCAAGAAGCGGGACTGGGTACAGATACG.

In its sample, this clone was seen many times. Read coverage stops 3 residues before the CDR3 terminus; the germline J gene supplies the remainder. V usage is TRBV5-1 and J usage is TRBJ2-3; no reliable D call. The CDR3 runs to 13 residues. Germline V gene data show CDR1 as SGHRS and CDR2 as YFSETQ. The V end lost 2 bases, the J end lost 1 base, and 5 bases lay between the germline ends. CDR3: CASSLPGTDTQYF. CDR3 DNA, as far as it was read: TGCGCCAGCAGCTTACCAGGCACAGATACG.

In its sample, this clone was seen a few times. The read is 3 residues too short to cover the CDR3 end, so that end is filled in from the germline J gene. The rearrangement joins TRBV2 to TRBJ1-4; 9 positions match TRBD1. CDR1 is SNHLY, CDR2 FYNNEI, per germline. This CDR3 contains 14 residues. The CDR3 sequence: CASLARGQGDKLFF. The CDR3 bases that were read are TGTGCCAGCCTAGCTCGGGGACAGGGAGATAAA.

This clone has at least ten counts. The CDR3 end falls 3 residues outside the read, so it is completed with the germline J gene. This chain links TRBV19 with TRBJ2-1; TRBD2 agrees at 13 bases. CDR1 LNHDA and CDR2 SQIVND come from the germline V gene (reference sequence). Trimming cost V 5 bases and J 9 bases; bases outside gene matches: 7. This CDR3 contains 15 residues. The CDR3 loop reads CASSFGTSGTGEQFF. The DNA read from the CDR3 is TGTGCCAGTAGTTTCGGGACTAGCGGGACGGGTGAG.

This clone has a count of ten or more. The CDR3 is cut off 3 residues early in the read; its end comes from the germline J gene. The rearrangement uses TRBV7-2 and TRBJ2-3; the D gene is possibly TRBD1 (6 bases). With 5 bases removed from V and 2 bases from J, the gap between germline ends came to 11 bases. CDR3 length: 14 amino acids. In germline, CDR1 is SGHTA, CDR2 FQGNSA. The sequenced CDR3 bases are TGTGCCAGCAGCATCGGACAGCCCACAGATACG. It codes for CASSIGQPTDT. The complete CDR3 sequence is CASSIGQPTDTQYF.

At least ten counts were recorded for this clone. Read data end 3 residues before the CDR3 end; the end is taken from the germline J gene. The chain is built from TRBV20-1 and TRBJ1-4; TRBD1 agrees at 11 bases. The CDR3 has 14 residues. Germline V lookup: CDR1 DFQATT, CDR2 SNEGSKA (reference sequence). Unmatched junction bases numbered 3, after V lost 5 bases and J lost 4 bases. The sequenced part of the CDR3 DNA is TGCAGTGCTTGGGACAGGGGGATTAATGAAAAA. It is translated as CSAWDRGINEK. Given in full, the CDR3 is CSAWDRGINEKLFF.

This clone was counted at least ten times. The read finishes 3 residues shy of the CDR3 end, and the germline J gene is used to complete it. The chain uses TRBV28 and TRBJ1-5; TRBD1 agrees at 9 bases. After removal of 7 bases from V and 4 bases from J, the junction contained 5 bases not matched to a gene. The germline V gene encodes CDR1 MDHEN and CDR2 SYDVKM. The CDR3 has 14 amino acids. This chain's CDR3 is CASIPQGANQPQHF. The CDR3 DNA, read in part, is TGTGCCAGCATTCCACAGGGGGCGAATCAGCCC.

As to this clone: Other DNA sequences in the same sample also yield this CDR3. The CDR3 spells CASSRGGMNTEAFF. The covered CDR3 bases are TGTGCCAGTAGTCGAGGGGGTATGAACACTGAA. The chain has TRBV19 and TRBJ1-1; possibly TRBD1 for D (6 bases). Coverage ceases 3 residues before the CDR3 finishes, and the germline J gene fills in the end. Trimming took 5 bases from V and 0 from J, leaving 10 bases between them. The CDR3 runs 14 residues. Germline values: CDR1 LNHDA, CDR2 SQIVND (reference sequence).

This clone occurred many times. The read gets to within 3 residues of the CDR3 end, and the germline J gene fills in the rest. The chain has TRBV10-3 and TRBJ2-7; D call uncertain. The V end lost 7 bases, the J end lost 0 bases, and 7 bases lay between the germline ends. Germline V gives CDR1 ENHRY, CDR2 SYGVKD. This CDR3 has 12 residues. The CDR3 here is CAIKNFSYEQYF. CDR3 bases read: TGTGCCATCAAGAACTTCTCCTACGAG.

This clone was counted ten times or more. The read terminates 3 residues ahead of where the CDR3 ends, so the germline J gene completes it. This chain uses TRBV18 with TRBJ2-1; weak D call: TRBD2 (6 bases). Trimming removed 0 bases from V and 4 bases from J, with 16 bases in between. Germline CDR1 is KGHSH and CDR2 is LQKENI. The CDR3 totals 17 residues. CDR3 bases read: TGTGCCAGCTCACCACCTACGGACTATCTTGGTTACAATGAG. Its protein product is CASSPPTDYLGYNE. Given in full, the CDR3 is CASSPPTDYLGYNEQFF.

This clone turned up a few times. A much larger clone differs by one base, so this may be a read error. The CDR3 protein is CASSLAGVYANVLFF. The sequenced CDR3 bases are TGTGCCAGCAGCTTAGCAGGGGTGTATGCCAACGTG. J is TRBJ2-2 and V is TRBV7-8, with TRBD1 as a possible D gene (5 bases). The read falls 3 residues short of the CDR3 end, and the missing part is taken from the germline J gene. The V gene's germline CDR1 is SGHVS and CDR2 FQNEAQ. This CDR3 is built from 15 residues.

This clone was counted at least ten times. Partial CDR3 DNA: TGCAGTGCTAGAGGTTCTGGGACTAGCGGGAATGAG. Its protein is CSARGSGTSGNE. The whole CDR3 reads CSARGSGTSGNEQFF. V gene TRBV20-1 combines with J gene TRBJ2-1, with 12 bases that match TRBD2. The CDR3 goes on 3 residues after the read ends, and that part is filled in from the germline J gene. The length of the CDR3 is 15 residues. Germline V gene lookup returns CDR1 DFQATT and CDR2 SNEGSKA (reference sequence). Unmatched junction bases numbered 5, after V lost 1 base and J lost 7 bases.

With regard to this clone: The read finishes 3 residues shy of the CDR3 end, and the germline J gene is used to complete it. The rearrangement uses TRBV2 and TRBJ2-2, with TRBD1 matching 9 bases. Per the germline V gene, CDR1 is SNHLY and CDR2 is FYNNEI. The length of the CDR3 is 15 residues. The covered CDR3 bases are TGTGCCAGCAGAGACTATGACAGGGGGAATTCACCG. Residues: CASRDYDRGNSP. The whole CDR3 protein reads CASRDYDRGNSPLFF. Together with reference TRBV2 and TRBJ2-2, the CDR3 gives the full variable domain: EPEVTQTPSHQVTQMGQEVILRCVPISNHLYFYWYRQILGQKVEFLVSFYNNEISEKSEIFDDQFSVERPDGSNFTLKIRSTKLEDSAMYFCASRDYDRGNSPLFFGEGSRLTVL.

This clone was detected many times. The CDR3 end falls 3 residues outside the read, so it is completed with the germline J gene. This chain uses TRBV7-2 with TRBJ2-1; D is undetermined. The CDR3 has 14 amino acids. The ends were cut back, 1 base at V and 4 bases at J, with 8 bases in the middle. Germline-derived CDR1 and CDR2 are SGHTA and FQGNSA. CDR3 DNA, as far as it was read: TGTGCCAGCAGCTTAGACCCAGTATACAATGAG. Translated: CASSLDPVYNE. The full CDR3 is CASSLDPVYNEQFF.

CDR3 loop: CARSAKDRAGQPQHF. The part of the CDR3 DNA that was read is TGTGCCAGAAGCGCCAAGGACAGGGCGGGCCAGCCC. This sequence joins TRBV5-3 and TRBJ1-5; the match to TRBD1 covers 8 bases. The read is 3 residues too short to cover the CDR3 end, so that end is filled in from the germline J gene. TRBV5-3 is annotated as an ORF whose role is uncertain. The length of the CDR3 is 15 residues. V was pared by 4 bases and J by 7 bases, with 10 bases of the junction left unmatched.

In this sample, this clone turned up many times. The read halts 3 residues ahead of the CDR3 end, with the missing end drawn from the germline J gene. The V call is TRBV19, the J call TRBJ1-1; D might be TRBD1 (5 bases). CDR3 size: 16 residues. V lost 4 bases, J lost 0 bases, and 15 bases lay in between. Per germline, CDR1 LNHDA and CDR2 SQIVND (reference sequence). CDR3 DNA, as far as it was read: TGTGCCAGTAGTAAATGGGGCCGGGGGATGAACACTGAA. It codes for CASSKWGRGMNTE. The complete CDR3 reads CASSKWGRGMNTEAFF.

The table lists this clone with many counts. The CDR3 goes on 3 residues after the read ends, and that part is filled in from the germline J gene. The rearrangement links TRBV20-1 to TRBJ1-5, with TRBD1 identical over 9 bases. CDR1 and CDR2 (germline): DFQATT, SNEGSKA (reference sequence). The CDR3 is 19 residues long. With 1 base clipped from V and 3 bases from J, the junction kept 16 bases outside the gene matches. The sequenced part of the CDR3 DNA is TGCAGTGCTAGAGGCGGAGAGATAAACAGGGGGCAAGTCAATCAGCCC. This gives the protein CSARGGEINRGQVNQP. The whole CDR3 reads CSARGGEINRGQVNQPQHF.

Concerning this clone itself: From the germline J gene comes the end of the CDR3, since the read stops 3 residues before it. The V call is TRBV30, the J call TRBJ1-2; TRBD1 is a possible D gene (6 bases). The CDR3 contains 12 residues. Germline CDR1 is GTSNPN and CDR2 is SVGIG (reference sequence). This chain's CDR3 is CAWNRGGNDYTF. CDR3 bases read: TGTGCCTGGAATAGGGGGGGCAACGAC.

The sample holds many counts of this clone. The CDR3 end falls 3 residues outside the read, so it is completed with the germline J gene. This chain links TRBV29-1 with TRBJ1-2, with 9 bases identical to TRBD1. V shed 3 bases and J 2 bases; nucleotides not matched to a gene: 13. CDR3 length: 17 residues. CDR1 and CDR2 (germline): SQVTM, ANQGSEA. Incomplete CDR3 DNA: TGCAGCGTTGACCTCCCCGAGGACAGGGGTAGGAACTATGGC. Translation gives CSVDLPEDRGRNYG. The full CDR3 sequence reads CSVDLPEDRGRNYGYTF.